A single sample gave rise to the 25 T cell receptor beta chains below, sequenced in a study of T cells in Graves' hyperthyroidism and ophthalmopathy. The investigators amplified TCR beta CDR3 regions from RNA transcripts. With the HTBI primer set, the TCR CDR3 went through a first round of RT-PCR. TCRdb passed the multiplex PCR reads through MiXCR, listing each CDR3 protein once. The table lists 750,000 to 950,000 distinct CDR3 sequences, roughly 37% of them singletons. Source material: blood. These receptors originate from a man younger than 35 with Graves' hyperthyroidism.

The chain has TRBV7-2 and TRBJ2-5; 7 bases match TRBD2. CDR1 and CDR2 from the germline V gene are SGHTA and FQGNSA. Trimming took 2 bases from V and 2 from J; bases not matched to a gene: 2. The CDR3 consists of 14 residues. The CDR3 coding sequence is TGTGCCAGCAGCTTATACGGGGGGCAAGAGACCCAGTACTTC. It specifies CASSLYGGQETQYF.

About this clonotype itself: At one boundary the junction diverges from the germline segment, which might be a read error. The chain uses TRBV10-3 and TRBJ2-2; no firm D call. Germline V CDR1 and CDR2: ENHRY, SYGVKD. The CDR3 extends over 14 amino acids. The CDR3 here is CASSEARNTGELFF. Here the CDR3 DNA reads TGTGCCAGCAGTGAAGCGCGAAACACCGGGGAGCTGTTTTTT.

The chain recombines TRBV25-1 with TRBJ1-5; D may be TRBD1 (6 bases). This CDR3 has 17 amino acids. V shed 6 bases and J shed 1 base, with 19 bases lying between them. CDR1 and CDR2 from the germline V gene are MGHDK and SYGVNS. CDR3 sequence reads: CASSPSLTGNSNQPQHF. CDR3 nucleotide sequence: TGTGCCAGCAGCCCATCACTCACAGGGAACAGCAATCAGCCCCAGCATTTT.

Turning to this clonotype: One end of the junction does not line up with germline, which may come from a read error. V usage is TRBV12-3 or TRBV12-4 and J usage is TRBJ1-4, with a possible D match to TRBD1 (6 bases). CDR3 length: 11 amino acids. The CDR3 region has the DNA TGTGGCAGCAGCACTTCAGGGGTTCTGTTTTTT. Encoded protein: CGSSTSGVLFF.

This chain connects TRBV20-1 to TRBJ2-2; 7 bases fit TRBD1. Germline V gives CDR1 DFQATT, CDR2 SNEGSKA (reference sequence). This CDR3 region has 14 residues. Trimming at V came to 4 bases and at J to 1 base, leaving 3 bases not matched to a gene. The CDR3 DNA reads as TGCAGTGCTACCCGGACAGGGAACACCGGGGAGCTGTTTTTT. This sequence encodes CSATRTGNTGELFF.

This clonotype has at least ten counts. V is TRBV29-1 and J is TRBJ2-7, with 7 bases identical to TRBD1. V lost 6 bases to trimming and J lost 3 bases; unmatched junction nucleotides: 8. The germline V gene has CDR1 SQVTM and CDR2 ANQGSEA. This CDR3 has 13 amino acids. This CDR3 reads CSVTGYTIYEQYF. Written as DNA, the CDR3 is TGCAGCGTGACAGGGTACACCATCTACGAGCAGTACTTC.

The rearrangement joins TRBV5-1 to TRBJ2-5, with a possible D match to TRBD1 (5 bases). Trimming removed 0 bases from V and 5 bases from J, with 11 bases in between. CDR1 SGHRS and CDR2 YFSETQ come from the germline V gene. This CDR3 comprises 14 residues. The CDR3 DNA follows: TGCGCCAGCAGCTTGGAGTGGGGCCCGGAGACCCAGTACTTC. Its protein product is CASSLEWGPETQYF.

The chain has TRBV10-3 and TRBJ1-2, with D maybe TRBD1 (5 bases). The CDR3 contains 11 residues. Germline V gives CDR1 ENHRY, CDR2 SYGVKD. The germline V and J ends were trimmed by 2 bases and 8 bases, with 6 bases remaining between them. As DNA, the CDR3 is TGTGCCATCAGTGAGCGGGACGGCTACACCTTC. Residues: CAISERDGYTF.

The V call is TRBV9, the J call TRBJ2-7; TRBD1 matches at 7 bases. Trimming cost V 4 bases and J 4 bases; bases outside gene matches: 8. From germline, CDR1 is SGDLS and CDR2 YYNGEE. The CDR3 runs to 14 residues. The CDR3 nucleotides read TGTGCCAGCAGCCGACAGGGTCCCGCGTACGAGCAGTACTTC. Its translation: CASSRQGPAYEQYF.

The sample holds a few counts of this clonotype. V is TRBV7-6 and J is TRBJ2-2; the match to TRBD2 covers 9 bases. V lost 1 base to trimming and J lost 6 bases; unmatched junction nucleotides: 12. Germline CDR1 reads SGHVS; CDR2 reads FNYEAQ. This CDR3 is 18 amino acids long. CDR3 DNA: TGTGCCAGCAGCTTAGAGTCCAGCGGGGGGTCCTCCTCCGGGGAGCTGTTTTTT. Translating gives CASSLESSGGSSSGELFF. The variable domain in full, completed from reference TRBV7-6 and TRBJ2-2, reads GAGVSQSPRYKVTKRGQDVALRCDPISGHVSLYWYRQALGQGPEFLTYFNYEAQQDKSGLPNDRFSAERPEGSISTLTIQRTEQRDSAMYRCASSLESSGGSSSGELFFGEGSRLTVL.

The genes are TRBV7-2 and TRBJ1-1, with TRBD1 as a possible D gene (5 bases). CDR1 SGHTA and CDR2 FQGNSA come from the germline V gene. The CDR3 is made up of 15 amino acids. Trimming took 1 base from V and 1 from J, leaving 10 bases between them. CDR3 residues: CASSLGGVTNTEAFF. The CDR3 DNA is TGTGCCAGCAGCTTAGGGGGCGTAACGAACACTGAAGCTTTCTTT.

This clonotype appeared a few times. The gene calls are TRBV4-2 and TRBJ2-5; 12 bases are a match to TRBD2. The CDR3 is made up of 19 amino acids. Germline trimming cut 0 bases from V and 3 bases from J; bases unmatched to any gene: 11. Per the germline V gene, CDR1 is LGHNA and CDR2 is YNFKEQ. For the CDR3, the DNA is TGTGCCAGCAGCCAAGAGCGACTAGCGGGGGTTATCTCCGAAGAGACCCAGTACTTC. This sequence encodes CASSQERLAGVISEETQYF.

This clonotype was seen only a few times. The rearrangement uses TRBV7-2 and TRBJ2-7; 9 bases line up with TRBD2. The germline V gene encodes CDR1 SGHTA and CDR2 FQGNSA. The CDR3 covers 15 residues. Losses at the gene ends were 5 bases for V and 3 bases for J; bases not matched to a gene: 8. CDR3 nucleotide sequence: TGTGCCAGCAGCCCCTCTAGCGGGGCGATCTACGAGCAGTACTTC. This gives the protein CASSPSSGAIYEQYF.

The chain couples TRBV12-3 or TRBV12-4 to TRBJ1-2, with TRBD1 as a possible D gene (5 bases). Trimming stripped 5 bases from V and 4 bases from J, with 14 bases between. The CDR3 spans 14 residues. CDR3 coding DNA: TGTGCCAGCAGTCGGGTAGACAGATTCTATGGCTACACCTTC. It specifies CASSRVDRFYGYTF.

Concerning this clonotype itself: The junction does not match germline at one end; this may be a read error. The CDR3 loop is CASSPEQDLYEQYF. The CDR3 bases are TGCGCCAGCAGCCCTGAGCAGGACCTTTACGAGCAGTACTTC. The rearrangement uses TRBV2 and TRBJ2-7; D uncertain. The CDR3 spans 14 residues. From germline, CDR1 is SNHLY and CDR2 FYNNEI.

This clonotype has more than one count but fewer than ten. The V call is TRBV9, the J call TRBJ2-2; no reliable D call. Trimming took 3 bases from V and 7 from J, leaving 13 bases between them. The CDR3 has 14 amino acids. Germline V lookup: CDR1 SGDLS, CDR2 YYNGEE. Here the CDR3 reads CASSGEVSSGELFF. CDR3 coding DNA: TGTGCCAGCAGCGGAGAAGTTTCTAGCGGGGAGCTGTTTTTT.

The chain uses TRBV2 and TRBJ1-1; D may be TRBD1 (5 bases). This CDR3 region has 15 residues. Germline V gene sequence: CDR1 SNHLY, CDR2 FYNNEI. The germline V and J ends were trimmed by 5 bases and 5 bases, with 18 bases remaining between them. The CDR3: CASSFASIGVTEAFF. CDR3 DNA sequence: TGTGCCAGCAGTTTCGCCTCTATAGGGGTTACTGAAGCTTTCTTT.

The V and J genes are TRBV5-1 and TRBJ2-5, with 11 bases lining up with TRBD2. This CDR3 contains 16 residues. Germline CDR1 is SGHRS and CDR2 is YFSETQ. V lost 2 bases, J lost 0 bases, and 3 bases stayed unmatched. The CDR3 here is CASSFGTSGYQETQYF. CDR3 in DNA: TGCGCCAGCAGCTTTGGGACTAGCGGATACCAAGAGACCCAGTACTTC.

This clonotype has more than one count but fewer than ten. This chain uses TRBV19 with TRBJ2-7; D tentatively fits TRBD1 or TRBD2 (6 bases each). CDR3 length: 15 residues. V lost 10 bases and J lost 6, with 25 bases in between. The germline V gene has CDR1 LNHDA and CDR2 SQIVND (reference sequence). CDR3 in DNA: TGTGCCACCGATATCGGGGGCAGGGGACTCGGCGAGCAGTACTTC. Translation: CATDIGGRGLGEQYF.

A few counts support this clonotype. The chain combines TRBV7-2 with TRBJ2-2; 9 bases are a match to TRBD2. J was trimmed by 3 bases and V by 4 bases; bases with no gene match: 3. This CDR3 is 15 amino acids long. Germline loops: CDR1 SGHTA, CDR2 FQGNSA. The CDR3 sequence is CASSSGLADTGELFF. The CDR3 coding sequence is TGTGCCAGCAGCTCGGGACTAGCTGACACCGGGGAGCTGTTTTTT.

This clonotype was observed many times. The chain is built from TRBV12-3 or TRBV12-4 and TRBJ1-1, with D possibly being TRBD1 (6 bases). The V gene lost 5 bases and the J gene lost 1 base, with 11 bases spanning the gap. CDR3 length equals 14 residues. The CDR3 coding sequence is TGTGCCAGCAGTCTAAGGACAGAGAACACTGAAGCTTTCTTT. Its translation: CASSLRTENTEAFF.

This clonotype was counted many times. The CDR3 nucleotides read TGTGCCAGCCGAGGACAGGGGGCCTACGAGCAGTACTTC. Translation gives CASRGQGAYEQYF. The chain has TRBV2 and TRBJ2-7; 10 bases line up with TRBD1. This CDR3 comprises 13 residues. J lost 2 bases, V lost 8 bases, and 3 bases had no gene match. The V gene's germline CDR1 is SNHLY and CDR2 FYNNEI.

This clonotype was found many times. This chain joins TRBV10-3 and TRBJ2-2; D remains ambiguous. The CDR3 length is 13 residues. V lost 3 bases and J lost 3, with 5 bases in between. Per germline, CDR1 ENHRY and CDR2 SYGVKD. CDR3 residues: CAISERDTGELFF. CDR3 nucleotides: TGTGCCATCAGTGAACGGGACACCGGGGAGCTGTTTTTT.

V gene TRBV20-1 combines with J gene TRBJ1-6; the D is unclear. The germline V and J ends were trimmed by 1 base and 11 bases, with 12 bases remaining between them. The CDR3 consists of 13 residues. Germline values: CDR1 DFQATT, CDR2 SNEGSKA (reference sequence). The CDR3: CSARGPAAAPLHF. The CDR3 DNA is TGCAGTGCTAGAGGGCCGGCGGCGGCACCCCTCCACTTT.

The sample holds many counts of this clonotype. The chain carries TRBV2 and TRBJ1-2; 7 positions match TRBD1. V shed 3 bases and J 4 bases; nucleotides not matched to a gene: 5. Germline CDR1 reads SNHLY; CDR2 reads FYNNEI. This CDR3 is built from 14 residues. The CDR3 DNA follows: TGTGCCAGCAGTGATTTCGGGACAGCCTATGGCTACACCTTC. It encodes CASSDFGTAYGYTF.